Here is one T cell receptor (beta chain) with its context. Its specificity is unknown. This CDR3 has 13 residues. Trimming removed 10 bases at V and 10 bases at J, with 20 bases between. Germline V CDR1 and CDR2: MDHEN, SYDVKM. The sample originates from a study of T-cell reconstitution after alpha-beta-depleted transplantation in children. Unique molecular identifiers tagged the TCRbeta library. Each CDR3 protein is one row after TCRdb ran MiXCR on the PCR reads. Of fewer than 550,000 distinct CDR3 sequences in the sample, 16% are singletons; the top ten hold around 30%. Study-level findings and limits: The origin of alpha-beta T cells about two months after transplant was reportedly several hundred expanded graft clones.

This clonotype was obtained from a boy less than two years old who had a stem cell transplant for Wiskott-Aldrich syndrome, so the T cells may come from the graft donor. The V call is TRBV28, the J call TRBJ2-1; D is perhaps TRBD1 (5 bases). Source: PBMCs, mostly from graft donor cells, taken 360 days after TCRalphabeta/CD19-depleted stem cell transplant. Written as DNA, the CDR3 is TGTGCCACCAATCTCAGGGCCGGAGTAGAGCAGTTCTTC. The encoded protein is CATNLRAGVEQFF.